This T cell receptor (beta chain) originates from a study of blood T cells in healthy people across ages. Germline CDR1 and CDR2: MNHEY and SVGEGT. Trimming cost V 4 bases and J 0 bases, with 9 bases left between them. CDR3 length: 14 amino acids. Sample-barcoded 5' priming and a J-beta primer mix drove a second PCR of 7 to 11 cycles. TCRdb re-called the 5' RACE reads through MiXCR, storing one row per CDR3 protein. The sample yields under 1 million distinct CDR3 sequences, roughly 44% seen once. The origin of this receptor is a man between 60 and 70 years old in good health. Source material: blood. This chain uses TRBV6-2 or TRBV6-3 with TRBJ1-1; D unresolved. CDR3 residues: CASSFTSVNTEAFF. The CDR3, as DNA: TGTGCCAGCAGTTTCACCAGCGTGAACACTGAAGCTTTCTTT.